This TCR beta chain was documented in a study of blood T cell repertoires in COVID-19. Looking at the study overall: COVID-19 samples, acute and convalescent, were from the United States, Italy and Spain. PBMCs, B-cell-depleted T cells, or T cells were the source of the cDNA or gDNA that made up the material.

Trimming stripped 3 bases from V and 7 bases from J, with 16 bases between. The CDR3 runs 14 residues. CDR1 and CDR2 (germline): DFQATT, SNEGSKA (reference sequence). As originally analysed: Counts of nucleated cells, estimated from reference gene primer amplification, were obtained. Using immunoSEQ multiplex PCR, the repertoire was profiled, and TCRdb retains in-frame clones only, with some absent. D and trimming were read from the DNA, whereas the V and J calls and clone size are those reported in that table. This sample has more than 95,000 clones, with more than 80% found just once. The sequencing input was peripheral blood. The J gene is TRBJ2-4, the V gene TRBV20-1; D not certain. This sequence originates from a woman aged 55-70 years with acute or convalescent COVID-19. The CDR3 is CSASLGGPDNIQYF. CDR3 DNA sequence: TGCAGTGCTAGTTTAGGCGGTCCCGACAACATTCAGTACTTC.